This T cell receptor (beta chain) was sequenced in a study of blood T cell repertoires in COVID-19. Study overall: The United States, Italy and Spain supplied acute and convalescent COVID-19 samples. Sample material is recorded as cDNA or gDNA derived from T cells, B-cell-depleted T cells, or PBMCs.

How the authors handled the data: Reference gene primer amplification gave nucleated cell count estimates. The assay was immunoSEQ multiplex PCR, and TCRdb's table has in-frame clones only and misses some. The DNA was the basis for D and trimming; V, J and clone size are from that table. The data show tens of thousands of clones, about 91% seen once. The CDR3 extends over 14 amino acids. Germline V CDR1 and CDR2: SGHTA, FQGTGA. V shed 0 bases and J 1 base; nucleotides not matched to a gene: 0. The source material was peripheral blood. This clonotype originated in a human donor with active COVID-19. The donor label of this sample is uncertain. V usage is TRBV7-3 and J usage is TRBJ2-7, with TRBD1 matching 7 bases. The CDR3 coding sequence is TGTGCCAGCAGCTTAACGGGACAGTCCTACGAGCAGTACTTC. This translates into CASSLTGQSYEQYF.